The 7 T cell receptor beta chains below all came from one sample that was sequenced in a study of blood T cell repertoires in COVID-19. Clones were read by immunoSEQ multiplex PCR, and TCRdb kept only the in-frame ones, dropping some. This sample has about 320,000 clones, with approximately 85% found just once. The sequenced sample was peripheral blood. Receptors originate from a human donor in a cohort sampled during active COVID-19.

The J gene is TRBJ1-1, the V gene TRBV5-6; the D gene is possibly TRBD1 (5 bases). The V and J ends lost 2 bases and 6 bases respectively, with 11 bases between them. The CDR3 runs to 13 residues. Germline loops: CDR1 SGHDT, CDR2 YYEEEE. In nucleotides, the CDR3 is TGTGCCAGCAGCTTCGCAGGGTTACCTGAAGCTTTCTTT. Translated, it gives CASSFAGLPEAFF.

This chain links TRBV19 with TRBJ1-5; D possibly corresponds to TRBD1 (6 bases). This CDR3 contains 15 residues. Germline V lookup: CDR1 LNHDA, CDR2 SQIVND (reference sequence). V lost 5 bases and J 4 bases, leaving 15 bases between the germline ends. The CDR3, as DNA: TGTGCCAGTAGTTTCGGACAGTCACAAAATCAGCCCCAGCATTTT. This encodes CASSFGQSQNQPQHF.

V is TRBV6-5 and J is TRBJ1-1; no definite D call. CDR3 length equals 13 residues. The V and J ends lost 2 bases and 0 bases respectively, with 4 bases between them. Germline lookup yields CDR1 MNHEY and CDR2 SVGAGI. CDR3 in amino acids: CASSYAVNTEAFF. The CDR3 DNA sequence: TGTGCCAGCAGTTACGCGGTGAACACTGAAGCTTTCTTT.

The chain joins TRBV30 to TRBJ2-7; the D gene is possibly TRBD2 (6 bases). Germline V CDR1 and CDR2: GTSNPN, SVGIG (reference sequence). This CDR3 is 13 amino acids long. Trimming cost V 2 bases and J 0 bases, with 8 bases left between them. CDR3 loop: CAWSRGVSYEQYF. The CDR3 DNA is TGTGCCTGGAGTCGCGGGGTCTCCTACGAGCAGTACTTC.

The rearrangement joins TRBV7-3 to TRBJ2-6; no clear D. The ends were cut back, 2 bases at V and 0 bases at J, with 5 bases in the middle. This CDR3 has 15 amino acids. Looked up from germline, CDR1 is SGHTA and CDR2 is FQGTGA. CDR3 residues: CASSLGLSGANVLTF. CDR3 sequence (DNA): TGTGCCAGCAGCTTAGGCCTCTCTGGGGCCAACGTCCTGACTTTC.

This clone was observed a single time. This chain joins TRBV21-1 and TRBJ2-7; TRBD2 is taken as the D call from the table, unchecked against the DNA. TRBV21-1 is labeled a pseudogene. This CDR3 comprises 16 residues. CDR3 bases: TGTGCCAGCAGCAAAGTACGTTGGGAGGACGATATTGAGCAGTACTTC. Its protein product is CASSKVRWEDDIEQYF.

The V gene is TRBV24-1, the J gene TRBJ1-3; D unresolved. The CDR3 is made up of 13 amino acids. The germline V gene has CDR1 KGHDR and CDR2 SFDVKD. V was shortened by 3 bases and J by 7 bases, with 9 bases between the two germline ends. CDR3 in DNA: TGTGCCACCAGTGATCCACTCAGGAACACCATATATTTT. This codes for CATSDPLRNTIYF.